This TCR beta chain is drawn from a study of blood T cells in healthy people across ages. Study-wide results and caveats: Compared with aged donors, long-lived donors showed fewer expanded clones, suggesting selection. Investigators viewed diversity estimates from one million T cells as underestimates, the study reported.

The use of a sample-barcoded 5' primer and a J-beta primer mix characterized a second PCR of roughly 7 to 12 cycles. TCRdb called the 5' RACE reads again in MiXCR, with one record for every CDR3 protein. The sample holds around 1,700,000 distinct CDR3 sequences; approximately 28% are singletons and the top ten take approximately 7.7%. A word on this clonotype: Its antigen is unknown.

CDR3 size: 15 residues. Germline V gene data show CDR1 as MNHEY and CDR2 as SVGAGI. V lost 2 bases, J lost 1 base, and 11 bases lay in between. The material sequenced was blood. This chain joins TRBV6-5 and TRBJ2-5; D is possibly TRBD2 (6 bases). The TCR comes from a woman aged 25-40 years in good health. The CDR3 region has the DNA TGTGCCAGCAGTTACGCCCGGGGGACCCAAGAGACCCAGTACTTC. Amino acids: CASSYARGTQETQYF.